This passage covers 5 T cell receptor beta chains from one sample sequenced in a study of radiotherapy plus CTLA-4 blockade in lung cancer. Generated by immunoSEQ multiplex PCR, the TCRdb table keeps only in-frame clones and is missing some. The sample yields about 120,000 clones, roughly 80% seen once. The sequenced sample was peripheral blood, obtained from a patient treated with radiotherapy plus ipilimumab. These receptors came from a human donor with non-small cell lung cancer that progressed on radiotherapy plus ipilimumab. Some clones in this sample may be carry-over from other donors' samples.

This chain connects TRBV7-2 to TRBJ2-1, with D possibly TRBD1 on 6 matching bases. V was cut by 5 bases and J by 4 bases, with 15 bases left in between. Germline values: CDR1 SGHTA, CDR2 FQGNSA. The CDR3 is 15 residues long. CDR3 amino acids: CASSLGHVAYNEQFF. The CDR3 DNA reads as TGTGCCAGCAGCCTGGGACACGTAGCTTACAATGAGCAGTTCTTC.

V is TRBV7-9 and J is TRBJ1-5; D is unclear. CDR3 length equals 14 residues. Trimming took 4 bases from V and 5 from J, leaving 12 bases between them. Germline V CDR1 and CDR2: SEHNR, FQNEAQ (reference sequence). The CDR3 region is CASSSIGSHQPQHF. CDR3 nucleotides: TGTGCCAGCAGCTCGATCGGGAGCCATCAGCCCCAGCATTTT.

With regard to this clone: The sample has other DNA sequences that encode this CDR3 too. The V and J genes are TRBV7-2 and TRBJ2-7, with D possibly being TRBD1 (6 bases). The CDR3 sequence is 15 residues long. The V end lost 2 bases, the J end lost 1 base, and 12 bases lay between the germline ends. CDR1 SGHTA and CDR2 FQGNSA come from the germline V gene. This CDR3 is CASSLRTAGSYEQYF. In DNA, the CDR3 is TGTGCCAGCAGCTTAAGGACAGCCGGATCCTACGAGCAGTACTTC.

This clone was found a few times. This chain links TRBV2 with TRBJ2-5; D possibly corresponds to TRBD2 (5 bases). CDR3 size: 14 residues. Trimming removed 3 bases at V and 9 bases at J, with 17 bases between. CDR1 and CDR2 from the germline V gene are SNHLY and FYNNEI. The CDR3 nucleotides are TGTGCCAGCAGTGAGGTCGGCCACGGGAAGGCCCAGTACTTC. Its translation: CASSEVGHGKAQYF.

J is TRBJ2-7 and V is TRBV30, with D perhaps matching TRBD1 (6 bases). The V end was cut by 6 bases, the J end by 1 base, with 22 bases between. The CDR3 totals 16 residues. Germline V gene data show CDR1 as GTSNPN and CDR2 as SVGIG (reference sequence). This chain's CDR3 is CACAHLGTPQSYEQYF. For the CDR3, the DNA is TGTGCCTGTGCCCATCTAGGGACACCCCAATCCTACGAGCAGTACTTC.